This paragraph reports one T cell receptor beta chain. The antigen remains undetermined. Deletions cut 0 bases from V and 4 bases from J, with 15 bases between. CDR1 is SGDLS and CDR2 is YYNGEE in the germline V gene. This CDR3 has 16 residues. The sample belongs to a study of T cells in localized non-small cell lung cancer. Study-wide results and limits: Those with higher blood T cell density had longer overall survival. Tumor trailed uninvolved adjacent lung in T cell clonality, which peaked there.

Libraries were prepared by immunoSEQ multiplex PCR; TCRdb keeps only in-frame clonotypes and omits some of them. This table has about 25,000 clones, roughly 88% appearing once. The TCR originated in a woman aged 35 to 70 with stage III lung adenocarcinoma. The genes are TRBV9 and TRBJ2-3; D might be TRBD2 (6 bases). Source: peripheral blood mononuclear cells, taken before any cancer treatment. The CDR3 DNA reads TGTGCCAGCAGCGTAGGCGGGATGGGAGCGCCAGATACGCAGTATTTT. Its translation: CASSVGGMGAPDTQYF.